This TCR beta chain was retrieved from a study of T cells in Graves' hyperthyroidism and ophthalmopathy. The CDR3 runs to 14 residues. The V gene's germline CDR1 is MNHEY and CDR2 SVGAGI. The V and J ends lost 7 bases and 1 base respectively, with 13 bases between them. If no ophthalmopathy progression occurred within 18 months, Graves' hyperthyroidism was stable. A word on this clonotype: As yet, its antigen is unknown.

Amplified regions were TCR beta CDR3 sequences from RNA transcripts. HTBI primers were the set used in a first-round RT-PCR of the TCR CDR3. From the multiplex PCR reads, TCRdb called clonotypes with MiXCR, one entry per CDR3 protein. The sample contains hundreds of thousands of distinct CDR3 sequences, 38% of which appear only once. Broader study findings: Appearing also in blood were most of the thyroid clonotypes expanded above 0.001.

The clonotype was recovered from a man younger than 35 with Graves' hyperthyroidism. This chain joins TRBV6-5 and TRBJ1-1; weak D call: TRBD1 (5 bases). Sequencing used blood. The CDR3 nucleotides read TGTGCCAGCAACCCAGGGAGGGGGAACACTGAAGCTTTCTTT. Residues: CASNPGRGNTEAFF.